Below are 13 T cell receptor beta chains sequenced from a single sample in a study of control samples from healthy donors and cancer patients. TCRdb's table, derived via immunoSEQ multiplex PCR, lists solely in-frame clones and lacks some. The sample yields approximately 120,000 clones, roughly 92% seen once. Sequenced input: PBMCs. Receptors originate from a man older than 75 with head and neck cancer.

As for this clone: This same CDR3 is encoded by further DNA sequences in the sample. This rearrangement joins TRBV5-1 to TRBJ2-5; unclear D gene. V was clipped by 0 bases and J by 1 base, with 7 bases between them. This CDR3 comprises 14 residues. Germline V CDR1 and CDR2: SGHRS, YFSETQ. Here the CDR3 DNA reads TGCGCCAGCAGCTTGGTGGGATTCCAAGAGACCCAGTACTTC. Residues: CASSLVGFQETQYF.

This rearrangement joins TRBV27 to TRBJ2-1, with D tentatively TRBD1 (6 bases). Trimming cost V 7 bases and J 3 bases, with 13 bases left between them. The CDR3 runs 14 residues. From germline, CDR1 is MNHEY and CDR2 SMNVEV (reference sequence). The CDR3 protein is CASTLQGSYNEQFF. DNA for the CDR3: TGTGCCAGCACGTTACAGGGAAGCTACAATGAGCAGTTCTTC.

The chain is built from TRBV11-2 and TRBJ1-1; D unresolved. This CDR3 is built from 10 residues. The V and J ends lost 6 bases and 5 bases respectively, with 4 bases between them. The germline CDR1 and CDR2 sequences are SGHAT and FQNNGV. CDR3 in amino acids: CASSLTEAFF. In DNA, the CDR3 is TGTGCCAGCAGTCTAACTGAAGCTTTCTTT. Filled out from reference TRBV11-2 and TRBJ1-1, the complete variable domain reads EAGVAQSPRYKIIEKRQSVAFWCNPISGHATLYWYQQILGQGPKLLIQFQNNGVVDDSQLPKDRFSAERLKGVDSTLKIQPAKLEDSAVYLCASSLTEAFFGQGTRLTVV.

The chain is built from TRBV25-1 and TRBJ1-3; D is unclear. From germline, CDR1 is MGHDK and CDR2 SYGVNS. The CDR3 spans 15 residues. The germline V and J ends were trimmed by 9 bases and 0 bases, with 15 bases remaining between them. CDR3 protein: CASTAISNSGNTIYF. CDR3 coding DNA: TGTGCCAGTACGGCTATTTCCAACTCTGGAAACACCATATATTTT.

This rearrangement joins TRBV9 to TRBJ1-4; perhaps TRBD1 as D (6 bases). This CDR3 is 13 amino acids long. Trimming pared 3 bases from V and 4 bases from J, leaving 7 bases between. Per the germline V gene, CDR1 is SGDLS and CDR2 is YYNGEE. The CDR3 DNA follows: TGTGCCAGCAGCGAGGGGGTTAATGAAAAACTGTTTTTT. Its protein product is CASSEGVNEKLFF.

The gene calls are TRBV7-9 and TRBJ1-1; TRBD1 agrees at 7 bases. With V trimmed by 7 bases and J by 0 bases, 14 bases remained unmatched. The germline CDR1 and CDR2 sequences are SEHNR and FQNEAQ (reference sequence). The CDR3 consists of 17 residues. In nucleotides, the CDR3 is TGTGCCAGCACCCAGGGGGGGTTTTTAGGCCTGAACACTGAAGCTTTCTTT. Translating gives CASTQGGFLGLNTEAFF.

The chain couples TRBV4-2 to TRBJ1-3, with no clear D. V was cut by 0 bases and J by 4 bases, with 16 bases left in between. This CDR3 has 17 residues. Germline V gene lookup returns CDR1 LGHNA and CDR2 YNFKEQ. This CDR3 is CASSQDMPTGTGNTIYF. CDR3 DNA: TGTGCCAGCAGCCAAGATATGCCCACGGGAACGGGAAACACCATATATTTT.

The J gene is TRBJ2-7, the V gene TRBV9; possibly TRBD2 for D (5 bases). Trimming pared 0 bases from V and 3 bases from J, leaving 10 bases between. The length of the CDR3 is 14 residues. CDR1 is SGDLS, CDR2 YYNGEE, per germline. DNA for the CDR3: TGTGCCAGCAGCGTAGCGGGAAGTGACTACGAGCAGTACTTC. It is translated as CASSVAGSDYEQYF.

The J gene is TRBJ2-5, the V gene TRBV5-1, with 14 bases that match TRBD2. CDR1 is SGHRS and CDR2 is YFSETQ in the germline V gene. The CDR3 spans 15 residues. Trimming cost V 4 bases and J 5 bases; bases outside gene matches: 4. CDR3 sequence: CASSRGLAGAETQYF. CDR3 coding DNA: TGCGCCAGCAGCAGGGGACTAGCGGGGGCTGAGACCCAGTACTTC.

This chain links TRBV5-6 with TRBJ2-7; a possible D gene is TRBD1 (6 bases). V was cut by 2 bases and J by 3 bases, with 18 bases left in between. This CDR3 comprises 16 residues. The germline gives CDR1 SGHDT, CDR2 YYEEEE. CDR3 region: CASSFRGVTGGYEQYF. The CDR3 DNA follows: TGTGCCAGCAGCTTCCGAGGGGTGACAGGAGGCTACGAGCAGTACTTC.

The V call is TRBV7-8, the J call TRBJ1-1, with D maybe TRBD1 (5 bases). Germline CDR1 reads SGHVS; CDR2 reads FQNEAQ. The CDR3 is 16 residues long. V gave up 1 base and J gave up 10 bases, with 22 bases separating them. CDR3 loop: CASSLEMGASRQGAFF. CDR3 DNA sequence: TGTGCCAGCAGCTTAGAAATGGGAGCGTCTCGCCAGGGAGCTTTCTTT.

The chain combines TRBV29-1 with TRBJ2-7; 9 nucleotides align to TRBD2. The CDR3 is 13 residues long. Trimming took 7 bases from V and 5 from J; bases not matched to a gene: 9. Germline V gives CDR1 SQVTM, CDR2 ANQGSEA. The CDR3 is CSAARGGRDEQYF. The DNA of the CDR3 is TGCAGCGCCGCGCGGGGGGGCCGGGACGAGCAGTACTTC.

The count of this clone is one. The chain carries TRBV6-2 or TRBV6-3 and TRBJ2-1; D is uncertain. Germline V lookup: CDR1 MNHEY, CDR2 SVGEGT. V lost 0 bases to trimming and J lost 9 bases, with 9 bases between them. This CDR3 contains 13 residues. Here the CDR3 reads CASSYSRTREQFF. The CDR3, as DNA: TGTGCCAGCAGTTACTCGAGAACCCGTGAGCAGTTCTTC.